The following is a T cell receptor beta chain sequence with its context. Participants were aged roughly 18 to 90 years, lived in 25 or so US areas, and enrolled virtually. The recovered donors of Cohort 3 showed two negative PCRs, clearance, or symptom resolution. V lost 6 bases and J 0 bases, leaving 12 bases between the germline ends. Per germline, CDR1 MNHEY and CDR2 SVGAGI. The CDR3 runs to 15 residues. Sequencing used immunoSEQ multiplex PCR; TCRdb keeps in-frame clones, though not all of them. Found here are about 280,000 clones, roughly 85% of them singletons; the top ten hold 2% to 3%. The data stem from a study of blood T cell repertoires in COVID-19.

Material for sequencing was PBMCs or T cells enriched from blood (not recorded which). The rearrangement uses TRBV6-5 and TRBJ2-1, with D tentatively TRBD1 (6 bases). This receptor was taken from a woman between 50 and 59 years old who had recovered from COVID-19. The CDR3: CASRQDRSSYNEQFF. The CDR3 DNA reads TGTGCCAGCAGGCAGGACAGAAGCTCCTACAATGAGCAGTTCTTC.